The 21 T cell receptor beta chains listed next were all sequenced from one sample in a study of T cells in narcolepsy. The assay was immunoSEQ multiplex PCR, and TCRdb's table has in-frame clones only and misses some. The data contain 20,000 to 25,000 clones, 85% to 90% of them singletons. The specimen sequenced was CD45RA- memory CD4+ T cells from PBMCs. Source of these receptors: a human donor with narcolepsy.

The chain couples TRBV5-1 to TRBJ2-3, with D possibly being TRBD2 (6 bases). This CDR3 has 14 residues. The V end lost 0 bases, the J end lost 5 bases, and 10 bases lay between the germline ends. The germline V gene has CDR1 SGHRS and CDR2 YFSETQ. CDR3 sequence: CASSLAFGGDTQYF. CDR3 DNA sequence: TGCGCCAGCAGCTTGGCCTTCGGGGGAGATACGCAGTATTTT.

The chain is built from TRBV4-2 and TRBJ2-3; 9 bases align to TRBD2. From germline, CDR1 is LGHNA and CDR2 YNFKEQ. The CDR3 length is 18 residues. V was pared by 3 bases and J by 10 bases, with 20 bases of the junction left unmatched. The CDR3 bases are TGTGCCAGCAGCCAGGATCCCCGGGGGGTAGCGGGAGCGTCCGCGCAGTATTTT. The encoded protein is CASSQDPRGVAGASAQYF.

The chain couples TRBV15 to TRBJ1-5, with a weak D call TRBD1 (5 bases). The V end lost 3 bases, the J end lost 1 base, and 7 bases lay between the germline ends. Per germline, CDR1 LNHNV and CDR2 YYDKDF (reference sequence). This CDR3 is 14 amino acids long. CDR3 coding DNA: TGTGCCACCAGCAGCAGGGTGAGCAATCAGCCCCAGCATTTT. It yields the protein CATSSRVSNQPQHF.

V gene TRBV19 combines with J gene TRBJ2-7; 8 bases line up with TRBD2. From germline, CDR1 is LNHDA and CDR2 SQIVND (reference sequence). The V and J ends lost 5 bases and 5 bases, in that order; junction bases with no gene match: 8. The length of the CDR3 is 14 residues. CDR3 loop: CASSLTSAWHEQYF. The CDR3 DNA sequence: TGTGCCAGTAGTCTGACTAGCGCCTGGCACGAGCAGTACTTC.

The chain joins TRBV5-8 to TRBJ1-1, with D uncertain. The CDR3 is 15 residues long. Germline V gene data show CDR1 as SGHTS and CDR2 as YDEGEE. With 3 bases removed from V and 0 bases from J, the gap between germline ends came to 12 bases. Here the CDR3 reads CASSSPDYMNTEAFF. In DNA, the CDR3 is TGTGCCAGCAGCTCCCCGGACTACATGAACACTGAAGCTTTCTTT. Using reference TRBV5-8 and TRBJ1-1 for the parts outside the CDR3, the full variable domain is EAGVTQSPTHLIKTRGQQATLRCSPISGHTSVYWYQQALGLGLQFLLWYDEGEERNRGNFPPRFSGRQFPNYSSELNVNALELEDSALYLCASSSPDYMNTEAFFGQGTRLTVV.

This rearrangement joins TRBV6-1 to TRBJ2-1; tentatively, D is TRBD2 (6 bases). Germline V gene data show CDR1 as MNHNS and CDR2 as SASEGT. CDR3 length: 15 amino acids. The V end lost 3 bases, the J end lost 1 base, and 10 bases lay between the germline ends. DNA of the CDR3: TGTGCCAGCAGTGATTATCTAGCGTCCTACAATGAGCAGTTCTTC. Translating it yields CASSDYLASYNEQFF.

Points on this clone: One end of the junction does not line up with germline, which may come from a read error. Other nucleotide sequences from this sample produce the same CDR3. This chain connects TRBV2 to TRBJ2-1, with 9 bases fitting TRBD1. The germline V gene encodes CDR1 SNHLY and CDR2 FYNNEI. The CDR3 sequence is 13 residues long. The CDR3 sequence is CASSVTGGHEQFF. CDR3 coding DNA: TGTGCCAGCAGTGTTACAGGGGGCCATGAACAGTTCTTC.

This clone was seen once. The J gene is TRBJ2-5, the V gene TRBV2, with D perhaps matching TRBD1 (6 bases). Germline CDR1 reads SNHLY; CDR2 reads FYNNEI. The CDR3 sequence is 12 residues long. Trimming cost V 6 bases and J 11 bases, with 16 bases left between them. The CDR3 DNA is TGTGCCAGCAGGGGCGATTCAGGGGAGCAGTACTTC. Amino acid sequence: CASRGDSGEQYF.

This clone has only one observation. The J gene is TRBJ1-4, the V gene TRBV5-1; D unresolved. CDR3 length: 14 amino acids. With 0 bases removed from V and 7 bases from J, the gap between germline ends came to 10 bases. Germline CDR1 SGHRS, CDR2 YFSETQ. CDR3 residues: CASSLGITGEKLFF. The CDR3 bases are TGCGCCAGCAGCTTGGGAATTACGGGTGAAAAACTGTTTTTT.

This chain uses TRBV30 with TRBJ1-3, with TRBD1 matching 7 bases. The germline CDR1 and CDR2 sequences are GTSNPN and SVGIG (reference sequence). The CDR3 is 12 amino acids. The V segment lost 7 bases and the J segment 4 bases; nucleotides outside the gene matches: 4. The CDR3 region has the DNA TGTGCCTATGGACAGGCCGGAAACACCATATATTTT. It codes for CAYGQAGNTIYF.

This chain joins TRBV15 and TRBJ1-2, with D possibly matching TRBD1 (6 bases). CDR3 size: 15 residues. V was clipped by 0 bases and J by 0 bases, with 8 bases between them. Per germline, CDR1 LNHNV and CDR2 YYDKDF (reference sequence). CDR3 region: CATSRDAGANYGYTF. The CDR3 bases are TGTGCCACCAGCAGAGACGCAGGGGCTAACTATGGCTACACCTTC.

V is TRBV5-6 and J is TRBJ1-1; TRBD1 might be the D (6 bases). Germline loops: CDR1 SGHDT, CDR2 YYEEEE. The CDR3 is 15 residues long. Trimming pared 0 bases from V and 5 bases from J, leaving 14 bases between. The CDR3 DNA reads as TGTGCCAGCAGCTTGGGGGGGGGCGCAAGTACTGAAGCTTTCTTT. The encoded protein is CASSLGGGASTEAFF.

This clone was counted once. The chain employs TRBV5-4 and TRBJ1-1, with 7 bases that match TRBD1. CDR3 length: 16 amino acids. In germline, CDR1 is SGHNT, CDR2 YYREEE (reference sequence). V dropped 4 bases and J dropped 0; count of bases not matched to a gene: 9. CDR3 protein: CASSPDLTGLNTEAFF. The CDR3 nucleotides read TGTGCCAGCAGCCCCGACCTGACAGGGTTGAACACTGAAGCTTTCTTT. The complete variable domain, with remaining parts taken from reference TRBV5-4 and TRBJ1-1, reads ETGVTQSPTHLIKTRGQQVTLRCSSQSGHNTVSWYQQALGQGPQFIFQYYREEENGRGNFPPRFSGLQFPNYSSELNVNALELDDSALYLCASSPDLTGLNTEAFFGQGTRLTVV.

The chain uses TRBV19 and TRBJ2-2; D gene uncertain. Germline V gene sequence: CDR1 LNHDA, CDR2 SQIVND (reference sequence). With 5 bases removed from V and 7 bases from J, the gap between germline ends came to 5 bases. The CDR3 runs 11 residues. DNA for the CDR3: TGTGCCAGTAGTCCCGGCGGGGAGCTGTTTTTT. It encodes CASSPGGELFF.

The chain joins TRBV2 to TRBJ2-7; 9 positions agree with TRBD2. The ends lost 6 bases at V and 1 base at J; junction bases unmatched: 7. Per the germline V gene, CDR1 is SNHLY and CDR2 is FYNNEI. The CDR3 length is 15 residues. The CDR3 bases are TGTGCCAGCAGCCTTCAGGCGGGAGGGTCCTACGAGCAGTACTTC. Protein: CASSLQAGGSYEQYF.

This clone occurred once. The genes are TRBV7-9 and TRBJ2-1, with 16 nucleotides matching TRBD2. Trimming cost V 2 bases and J 8 bases; bases outside gene matches: 9. This CDR3 comprises 18 residues. The V gene's germline CDR1 is SEHNR and CDR2 FQNEAQ (reference sequence). CDR3 protein: CASSLSGLAGGPLDEQFF. CDR3 nucleotide sequence: TGTGCCAGCAGCTTATCGGGACTAGCGGGAGGGCCCCTCGATGAGCAGTTCTTC.

The chain is built from TRBV9 and TRBJ2-5; TRBD1 matches 9 bases. This CDR3 is 16 amino acids long. The V gene's germline CDR1 is SGDLS and CDR2 YYNGEE. Losses at the gene ends were 3 bases for V and 11 bases for J; bases not matched to a gene: 17. The CDR3 sequence: CASSARAGTGSREQYF. The CDR3 coding sequence is TGTGCCAGCAGCGCCCGAGCCGGGACAGGGAGCAGGGAGCAGTACTTC.

This CDR3 reads CASSQVGGQGRNQPQHF. CDR3 in DNA: TGTGCCAGCAGCCAAGTCGGGGGACAGGGTAGGAATCAGCCCCAGCATTTT. This chain uses TRBV7-9 with TRBJ1-5, with TRBD1 identical over 9 bases. With 5 bases clipped from V and 4 bases from J, the junction kept 12 bases outside the gene matches. Germline V gives CDR1 SEHNR, CDR2 FQNEAQ (reference sequence). This CDR3 spans 17 amino acids.

In DNA form, the CDR3 reads TGTGCCAGCAGCTCGGGGGGAGGCCTCCCCGTCACAGATACGCAGTATTTT. Protein: CASSSGGGLPVTDTQYF. J is TRBJ2-3 and V is TRBV5-6; 7 positions match TRBD2. Germline V CDR1 and CDR2: SGHDT, YYEEEE. Germline trimming cut 3 bases from V and 2 bases from J; bases unmatched to any gene: 12. This CDR3 spans 17 amino acids.

This clone was picked up a small number of times. This chain links TRBV6-6 with TRBJ1-1, with TRBD1 as a possible D gene (5 bases). Germline CDR1 and CDR2: MNHNY and SVGAGI (reference sequence). V lost 6 bases to trimming and J lost 10 bases, with 12 bases between them. The CDR3 length is 11 residues. CDR3 DNA sequence: TGTGCCAGCAGCTCGAAGGGGCGAGCTTTCTTT. Its translation is CASSSKGRAFF.

V gene TRBV30 combines with J gene TRBJ2-7; no definite D call. The CDR3 totals 12 residues. V shed 2 bases and J shed 2 bases, with 7 bases lying between them. CDR1 and CDR2 from the germline V gene are GTSNPN and SVGIG (reference sequence). CDR3 coding DNA: TGTGCCTGGAGTTTATCCCCCTACGAGCAGTACTTC. Amino acids: CAWSLSPYEQYF.